This T cell receptor (beta chain) was recorded in a study of CD8 T cells in Susac syndrome. RNA in amounts of roughly 0.5 to 1 ug was reverse transcribed with random hexamers. An immunoSEQ multiplex PCR amplified TCR beta CDR3 over 54 Vbeta and 13 Jbeta. TCRdb reanalysed the immunoSEQ multiplex PCR reads using MiXCR and keeps one entry per CDR3 protein. This table holds roughly 120,000 distinct CDR3 sequences, about 94% found once. Concerning this clonotype itself: The junction and the germline gene differ at one end; a read error may be behind it.

CD8+ and CD4+ blood T cells underwent TCR beta sequencing. The TCR sequence derives from a human donor with multiple sclerosis. Sequencing was performed on CD4+ T cells from PBMCs.

The CDR3 here is CASSLGPLGTDTQYF. Here the CDR3 DNA reads TGTGCTAGCAGCTTAGGACCCCTTGGGACAGATACGCAGTATTTT. The chain recombines TRBV7-7 with TRBJ2-3, with D uncertain. The length of the CDR3 is 15 residues. From germline, CDR1 is SSHAT and CDR2 FNYEAQ (reference sequence).